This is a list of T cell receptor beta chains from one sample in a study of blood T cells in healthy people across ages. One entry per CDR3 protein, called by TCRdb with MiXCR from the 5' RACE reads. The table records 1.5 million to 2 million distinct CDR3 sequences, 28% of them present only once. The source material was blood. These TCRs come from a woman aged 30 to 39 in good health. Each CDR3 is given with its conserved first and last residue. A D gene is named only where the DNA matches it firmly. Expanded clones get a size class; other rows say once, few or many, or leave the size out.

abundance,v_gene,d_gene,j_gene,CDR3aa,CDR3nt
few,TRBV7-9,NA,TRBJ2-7,CASSFTADSGDEQYF,TGTGCCAGCAGCTTTACCGCGGACAGCGGGGACGAGCAGTACTTC
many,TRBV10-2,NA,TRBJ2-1,CASSGSHGNEQFF,TGCGCCAGCAGTGGGTCCCACGGGAATGAGCAGTTCTTC
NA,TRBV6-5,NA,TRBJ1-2,CASSYRGEAGYTF,TGTGCCAGCAGTTACAGAGGAGAGGCCGGCTACACCTTC
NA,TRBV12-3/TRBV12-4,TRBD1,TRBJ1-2,CASSFSGGHNYDYTF,TGTGCCAGCAGTTTTTCAGGGGGGCATAACTATGACTACACCTTC
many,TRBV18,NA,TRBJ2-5,CASSPRETQYF,TGTGCCAGCTCACCACGGGAGACCCAGTACTTC
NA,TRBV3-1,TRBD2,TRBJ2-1,CASSRGLVGGETQFF,TGTGCCAGCAGTCGGGGACTAGTAGGAGGCGAGACCCAGTTCTTC
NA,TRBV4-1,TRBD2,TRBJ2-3,CASSRLLAGGPHTQYF,TGCGCCAGCAGCCGCCTACTAGCGGGGGGGCCGCATACGCAGTATTTT
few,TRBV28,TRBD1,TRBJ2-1,CASSPWTGSSYNEQFF,TGTGCCAGCAGCCCTTGGACAGGGAGCTCCTACAATGAGCAGTTCTTC
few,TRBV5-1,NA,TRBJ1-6,CASSLASFRDKNSPLHF,TGCGCCAGCAGCTTGGCTTCCTTCCGGGACAAAAATTCACCCCTCCACTTT
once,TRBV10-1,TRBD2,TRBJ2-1,CASGSRLAGGHGQFF,TGCGCCAGCGGCTCTAGACTAGCGGGAGGGCATGGGCAGTTCTTC
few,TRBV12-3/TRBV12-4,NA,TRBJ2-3,CASSTATTDTQYF,TGTGCCAGCAGTACAGCGACCACAGATACGCAGTATTTT
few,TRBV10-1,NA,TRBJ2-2,CASSGDLSTGELFF,TGCGCCAGCAGTGGGGACTTGAGCACCGGGGAGCTGTTTTTT
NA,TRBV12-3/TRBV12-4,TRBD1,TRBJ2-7,CASSLAGRGRIHEQYF,TGTGCCAGCAGTTTAGCCGGCAGGGGGCGCATCCACGAGCAGTACTTC
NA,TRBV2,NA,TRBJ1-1,CASRGSMGPEAFF,TGTGCCAGCCGGGGATCCATGGGCCCTGAGGCTTTCTTT
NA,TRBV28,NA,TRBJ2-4,CASSLTKEGVKRNIQYF,TGTGCCAGCAGTTTGACTAAGGAGGGGGTCAAGAGAAACATTCAGTACTTC
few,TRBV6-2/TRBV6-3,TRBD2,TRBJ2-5,CASSSWGGMETQYF,TGTGCCAGCAGTTCCTGGGGAGGGATGGAGACCCAGTACTTC
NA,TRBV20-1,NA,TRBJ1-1,CSAGGSFNTEAFF,TGCAGTGCCGGCGGGTCGTTTAACACTGAAGCTTTCTTT
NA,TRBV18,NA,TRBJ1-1,CASSPTLAPNTEAFF,TGTGCCAGCTCCCCCACGCTGGCCCCGAACACTGAAGCTTTCTTT
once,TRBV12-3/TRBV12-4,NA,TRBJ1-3,CASSFGGVGNTIYF,TGTGCCAGCAGTTTTGGGGGGGTCGGAAACACCATATATTTT
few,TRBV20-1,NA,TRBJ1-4,CSARWRDTSEKLFF,TGCAGTGCTAGATGGAGGGATACTAGTGAAAAACTGTTTTTT